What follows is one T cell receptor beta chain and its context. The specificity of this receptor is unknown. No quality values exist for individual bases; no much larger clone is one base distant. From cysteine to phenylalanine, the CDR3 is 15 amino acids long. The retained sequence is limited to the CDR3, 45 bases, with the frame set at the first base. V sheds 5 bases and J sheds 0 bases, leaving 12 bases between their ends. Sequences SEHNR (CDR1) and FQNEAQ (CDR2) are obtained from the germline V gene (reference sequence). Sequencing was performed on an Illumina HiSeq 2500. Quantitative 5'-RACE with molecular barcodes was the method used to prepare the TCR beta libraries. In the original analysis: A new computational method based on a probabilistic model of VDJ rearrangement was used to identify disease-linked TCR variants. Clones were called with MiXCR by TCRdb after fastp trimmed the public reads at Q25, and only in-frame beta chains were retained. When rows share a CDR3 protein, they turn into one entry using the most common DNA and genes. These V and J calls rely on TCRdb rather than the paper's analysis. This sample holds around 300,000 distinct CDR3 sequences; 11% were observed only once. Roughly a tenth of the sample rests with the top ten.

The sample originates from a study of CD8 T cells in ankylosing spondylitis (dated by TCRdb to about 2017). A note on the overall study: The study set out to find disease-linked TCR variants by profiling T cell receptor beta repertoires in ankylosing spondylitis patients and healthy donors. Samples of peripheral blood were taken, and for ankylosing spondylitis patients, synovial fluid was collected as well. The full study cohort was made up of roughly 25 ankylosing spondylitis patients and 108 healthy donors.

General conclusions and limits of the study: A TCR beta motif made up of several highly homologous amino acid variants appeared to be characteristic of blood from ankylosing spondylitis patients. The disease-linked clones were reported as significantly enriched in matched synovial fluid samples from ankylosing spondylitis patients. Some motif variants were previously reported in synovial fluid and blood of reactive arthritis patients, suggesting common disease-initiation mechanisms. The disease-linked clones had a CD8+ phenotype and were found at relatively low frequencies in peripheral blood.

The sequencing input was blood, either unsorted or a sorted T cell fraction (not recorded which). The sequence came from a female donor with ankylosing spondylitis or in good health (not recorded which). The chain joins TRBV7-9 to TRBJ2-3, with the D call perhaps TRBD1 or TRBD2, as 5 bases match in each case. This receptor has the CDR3 CASSIEGKSTDTQYF. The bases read TGTGCCAGCAGCATAGAGGGGAAAAGCACAGATACGCAGTATTTT.